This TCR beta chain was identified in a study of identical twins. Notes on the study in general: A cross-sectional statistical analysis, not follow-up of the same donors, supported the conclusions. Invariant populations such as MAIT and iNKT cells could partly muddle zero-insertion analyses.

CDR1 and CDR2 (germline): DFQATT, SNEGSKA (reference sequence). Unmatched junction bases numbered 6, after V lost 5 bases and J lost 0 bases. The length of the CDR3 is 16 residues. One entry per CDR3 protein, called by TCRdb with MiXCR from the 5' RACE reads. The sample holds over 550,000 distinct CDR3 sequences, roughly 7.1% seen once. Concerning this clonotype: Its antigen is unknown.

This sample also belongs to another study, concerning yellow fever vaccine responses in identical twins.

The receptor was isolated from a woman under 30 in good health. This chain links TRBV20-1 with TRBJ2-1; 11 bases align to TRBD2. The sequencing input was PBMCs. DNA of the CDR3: TGCAGTGCTCTACTAGCGGGAGTCCTCTCCTACAATGAGCAGTTCTTC. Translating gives CSALLAGVLSYNEQFF.